This T cell receptor beta chain derives from a study of preoperative IRX-2 immunotherapy in early breast cancer (dated by TCRdb to between 2019 and 2020). The sample's treatment or condition, from its label and the paper: preoperative locoregional IRX-2 cytokine immunotherapy. The samples were obtained from a phase Ib study that tested preoperative, locoregional IRX-2 cytokine immunotherapy designed to prime immune responses. Donors were patients with early-stage breast cancer who received IRX-2 before surgery. Library method: the immunoSEQ multiplex PCR assay. Not all clones reach the TCRdb copy of this immuneACCESS table, which keeps in-frame sequences only. Checked studies attribute under half of the gap to unresolved V genes and leave the rest unexplained. This sample has roughly 29,000 clones in its table, and 90% of those were observed once. The ten largest clones add up to around 8.9% of the sample.

In the case of this clone: What this receptor recognizes is not known. No base quality values were provided; no much bigger clone lies one nucleotide off.

The CDR3, from cysteine to phenylalanine, totals 17 residues. This entry keeps only the CDR3 DNA: 51 bases, framed from base 1. V and J are trimmed by 3 bases and 4 bases, and the gene matches miss 8 bases of the junction. According to the germline V gene, CDR1 reads MGHDK and CDR2 reads SYGVNS. The sequence came from a human donor with breast cancer. Sample collection occurred from a patient treated with IRX-2 immunotherapy. The V and J segments used are TRBV25-1 and TRBJ2-1, and TRBD2 matches 11 of the central bases. CDR3 sequence: CASSDRVLAGAYNEQFF. Read as DNA, the sequence is TGTGCCAGCAGTGACAGGGTACTAGCGGGAGCTTACAATGAGCAGTTCTTC.